Reported below is one T cell receptor (beta chain). Other DNA sequences from this sample encode an identical CDR3 as well. TCRdb keeps only in-frame clones here, not all; method: immunoSEQ multiplex PCR. The sample includes some 130,000 clones, more than 70% of them seen just once. The data are from a study of blood T cell repertoires in COVID-19. At the level of the study: COVID-19 samples from acute and convalescent phases originated in the United States, Italy and Spain.

Germline CDR1 is SGHTA and CDR2 is FQGNSA. The CDR3 spans 15 residues. Trimming removed 6 bases from V and 6 bases from J; junction bases left unmatched: 6. The sequenced material came from peripheral blood. This chain connects TRBV7-2 to TRBJ1-4; 11 bases map to TRBD1. This TCR was recovered from a human donor in a cohort sampled during active COVID-19. The CDR3 reads CASSPDRGRDEKLFF. CDR3 nucleotides: TGTGCCAGCAGTCCGGACAGGGGGCGCGATGAAAAACTGTTTTTT.